A single T cell receptor (beta chain) is shown here with its context. Its antigen is unidentified. This entry comes from a study of cytomegalovirus exposure and HLA in healthy donors. The study's findings and limits: Reported results showed that the classifier diagnosed cytomegalovirus status with high specificity and sensitivity. With DRB1 most and HLA-C fewest, TCR association rates differed between HLA loci in a later analysis. Productive rates of about 90% or about 30% were seen for most TCR beta V segments in an earlier analysis.

Trimming cost V 3 bases and J 4 bases, with 7 bases left between them. The germline CDR1 and CDR2 sequences are LGHNA and YNFKEQ. The CDR3 has 13 amino acids. PCR primers comprised 60 Vbeta and 13 Jbeta primers. Data came from immunoSEQ multiplex PCR; TCRdb stores just in-frame clones and leaves some out. There are 85,000 to 120,000 clones in the sample; approximately 77% occur only once, and more than 9.5% lies in the top ten. The chain uses TRBV4-2 and TRBJ2-1; D not resolved. Sequences were obtained from PBMCs. This clonotype was sampled from a male donor in good health and CMV-seropositive. DNA of the CDR3: TGTGCCAGCAGCCAGTTCAGTTACAATGAGCAGTTCTTC. Protein: CASSQFSYNEQFF.